The 31 T cell receptor beta chains presented below share a single source sample, sequenced in a study of blood T cell repertoires in COVID-19. Libraries were prepared by immunoSEQ multiplex PCR; TCRdb keeps only in-frame clonotypes and omits some of them. This sample yields hundreds of thousands of clones, of which 89% are seen a single time; roughly 0.92% belongs to the top ten. The sequenced sample consisted of peripheral blood. These receptors originate from a man between 18 and 35 years old with COVID-19, enrolled during active disease.

The chain carries TRBV24-1 and TRBJ2-5; 10 positions agree with TRBD1. The CDR3 contains 14 residues. Germline trimming cut 9 bases from V and 5 bases from J; bases unmatched to any gene: 8. CDR1 KGHDR and CDR2 SFDVKD come from the germline V gene. Written as DNA, the CDR3 is TGTGCCACCTCACCCGGGACAGGGGAGGAGACCCAGTACTTC. It encodes CATSPGTGEETQYF.

The chain uses TRBV3-1 (or the pseudogene TRBV3-2) and TRBJ2-7; possible D gene TRBD1, 6 bases. The germline V gene encodes CDR1 LGHDT and CDR2 YNNKEL (reference sequence). The CDR3 sequence is 15 residues long. V lost 4 bases and J lost 6, with 19 bases in between. This chain's CDR3 is CASSLWDTAPGEQYF. CDR3 nucleotides: TGTGCCAGCAGCCTCTGGGACACAGCTCCGGGCGAGCAGTACTTC.

The rearrangement uses TRBV7-2 and TRBJ2-2; possible D gene TRBD2, 5 bases. This CDR3 has 14 amino acids. Trimming took 8 bases from V and 0 from J, leaving 10 bases between them. In germline, CDR1 is SGHTA, CDR2 FQGNSA. CDR3 DNA: TGTGCCAGCTTCGGGAATCCGAACACCGGGGAGCTGTTTTTT. Amino acid sequence: CASFGNPNTGELFF.

The rearrangement links TRBV3-1 (or the pseudogene TRBV3-2) to TRBJ1-3; no definite D call. The CDR3 runs to 17 residues. The ends were cut back, 2 bases at V and 0 bases at J, with 14 bases in the middle. CDR1 is LGHDT, CDR2 YNNKEL, per germline (reference sequence). The CDR3 coding sequence is TGTGCCAGCAGCCAAATGGGCCTGAAGTACTCTGGAAACACCATATATTTT. Translated: CASSQMGLKYSGNTIYF.

The chain carries TRBV27 and TRBJ2-1; D call uncertain. With 5 bases removed from V and 6 bases from J, the gap between germline ends came to 8 bases. CDR1 and CDR2 from the germline V gene are MNHEY and SMNVEV (reference sequence). This CDR3 spans 12 amino acids. This CDR3 is CASSPRLNEQFF. The DNA for the CDR3 is TGTGCCAGCAGTCCAAGACTCAATGAGCAGTTCTTC.

This sequence joins TRBV5-1 and TRBJ1-6; perhaps TRBD1 as D (6 bases). Germline-derived CDR1 and CDR2 are SGHRS and YFSETQ. This CDR3 is 14 amino acids long. Trimming left V 0 bases short and J 8 bases short, with 9 bases between. The CDR3 DNA reads TGCGCCAGCAGCTTGGGACAGGTGGATTCACCCCTCCACTTT. Encoded protein: CASSLGQVDSPLHF.

The V gene is TRBV27, the J gene TRBJ2-7; D might be TRBD1 (7 bases). The CDR3 loop spans 17 amino acids. V lost 0 bases and J lost 4, with 19 bases in between. Germline V CDR1 and CDR2: MNHEY, SMNVEV (reference sequence). CDR3 residues: CASSLSEGALNLYEQYF. As DNA, the CDR3 is TGTGCCAGCAGTTTATCGGAGGGGGCCCTAAATTTATACGAGCAGTACTTC.

This clone was seen just once. This sample includes further DNA sequences coding for the same CDR3. The chain has TRBV19 and TRBJ1-5, with D perhaps matching TRBD1 (6 bases). Deletions cut 3 bases from V and 4 bases from J, with 10 bases between. Per germline, CDR1 LNHDA and CDR2 SQIVND (reference sequence). The CDR3 contains 14 residues. The CDR3 spells CASSIGGRNQPQHF. The CDR3 DNA follows: TGTGCCAGTAGTATCGGGGGGCGAAATCAGCCCCAGCATTTT.

V usage is TRBV27 and J usage is TRBJ2-7; 7 bases are shared with TRBD2. This CDR3 has 14 amino acids. V trimming: 6 bases; J trimming: 2 bases; junction bases outside the gene matches: 7. Germline values: CDR1 MNHEY, CDR2 SMNVEV (reference sequence). This chain's CDR3 is CASRSFGGTYEQYF. DNA for the CDR3: TGTGCCAGCAGATCGTTCGGGGGGACCTACGAGCAGTACTTC.

J is TRBJ2-5 and V is TRBV6-5, with 7 bases identical to TRBD2. The trim removed 0 bases at V and 5 bases at J, leaving 6 bases unmatched. CDR1 and CDR2 (germline): MNHEY, SVGAGI. There are 15 residues in the CDR3. The CDR3 DNA reads TGTGCCAGCAGTTACTCGGGACTGGGAGGGGAGACCCAGTACTTC. Translated: CASSYSGLGGETQYF.

This clone was counted once. This rearrangement joins TRBV24-1 to TRBJ1-2; no definite D call. The CDR3 runs 12 residues. Germline V CDR1 and CDR2: KGHDR, SFDVKD. Trimming took off 4 bases at V and 8 bases at J, with 10 bases between the two ends. CDR3 nucleotide sequence: TGTGCCACCAGTGAAGGACTCGGAGGCTACACCTTC. It is translated as CATSEGLGGYTF.

The chain couples TRBV4-1 to TRBJ2-1; D is uncertain. The CDR3 runs to 15 residues. The V end lost 4 bases, the J end lost 1 base, and 11 bases lay between the germline ends. The V gene's germline CDR1 is MGHRA and CDR2 YSYEKL. The CDR3 coding sequence is TGCGCCAGCAGCCTCCTCGAGGTTTCCTACAATGAGCAGTTCTTC. Amino acid sequence: CASSLLEVSYNEQFF.

This rearrangement joins TRBV24-1 to TRBJ2-7; TRBD2 matches at 7 bases. V shed 12 bases and J 2 bases; nucleotides not matched to a gene: 12. This CDR3 region has 14 residues. Looked up from germline, CDR1 is KGHDR and CDR2 is SFDVKD. The CDR3 DNA reads TGTGCCCCTCGCCTTGGGCGGGGGACCTACGAGCAGTACTTC. Encoded protein: CAPRLGRGTYEQYF.

This clone occurred once. This chain links TRBV5-1 with TRBJ2-2, with 8 bases aligning to TRBD2. This CDR3 contains 16 residues. The germline gives CDR1 SGHRS, CDR2 YFSETQ. V was pared by 4 bases and J by 1 base, with 6 bases of the junction left unmatched. The CDR3 nucleotides are TGCGCCAGCAGCCCCCGGCGGGAGGAGAACACCGGGGAGCTGTTTTTT. This sequence encodes CASSPRREENTGELFF.

This CDR3 reads CASSSTRVYEQYF. Here the CDR3 DNA reads TGTGCCAGCAGCTCGACCCGGGTCTACGAGCAGTACTTC. J is TRBJ2-7 and V is TRBV7-9, with no clear D. Germline V lookup: CDR1 SEHNR, CDR2 FQNEAQ (reference sequence). The CDR3 spans 13 residues. Trimming left V 4 bases short and J 3 bases short, with 10 bases between.

CDR3: CASSFNPEYGYTF. The CDR3 DNA is TGCGCCAGCAGCTTTAATCCGGAGTATGGCTACACCTTC. This chain connects TRBV5-1 to TRBJ1-2; D not resolved. The CDR3 covers 13 residues. V dropped 2 bases and J dropped 5 bases, with 10 bases sitting between them. Germline V gene data show CDR1 as SGHRS and CDR2 as YFSETQ.

The V call is TRBV3-1 (or the pseudogene TRBV3-2), the J call TRBJ2-1; 10 bases are a match to TRBD2. Germline V gene lookup returns CDR1 LGHDT and CDR2 YNNKEL (reference sequence). J lost 2 bases, V lost 0 bases, and 16 bases had no gene match. This CDR3 comprises 21 residues. This CDR3 is CASSQDPLKRGGRGTYNEQFF. DNA of the CDR3: TGTGCCAGCAGCCAAGACCCTTTAAAGCGGGGGGGCCGAGGTACCTACAATGAGCAGTTCTTC.

This chain uses TRBV19 with TRBJ2-7; 8 nucleotides agree with TRBD2. The CDR3 totals 17 residues. CDR1 and CDR2 (germline): LNHDA, SQIVND (reference sequence). V lost 1 base, J lost 4 bases, and 12 bases stayed unmatched. The CDR3 here is CASSIGGIAAGVYEQYF. The CDR3 DNA is TGTGCCAGTAGTATAGGGGGGATAGCAGCGGGAGTTTACGAGCAGTACTTC.

V gene TRBV18 combines with J gene TRBJ1-1; TRBD1 matches at 7 bases. CDR1 and CDR2 (germline): KGHSH, LQKENI. This CDR3 region has 16 residues. V trimming: 5 bases; J trimming: 0 bases; junction bases outside the gene matches: 9. CDR3 loop: CASSYDRDDMNTEAFF. In nucleotides, the CDR3 is TGTGCCAGCTCATACGACAGGGACGATATGAACACTGAAGCTTTCTTT.

The rearrangement joins TRBV29-1 to TRBJ2-3; D is unclear. V dropped 6 bases and J dropped 3 bases, with 4 bases sitting between them. Germline lookup yields CDR1 SQVTM and CDR2 ANQGSEA. This CDR3 has 10 residues. DNA for the CDR3: TGCAGCGTAGCAACAGATACGCAGTATTTT. Its translation is CSVATDTQYF.

The table lists this clone with a count of one. The J gene is TRBJ2-5, the V gene TRBV11-1; TRBD1 matches 8 bases. Germline V gene sequence: CDR1 SGHAT, CDR2 FQDESV (reference sequence). The CDR3 spans 14 residues. Trimming at V came to 6 bases and at J to 2 bases, leaving 5 bases not matched to a gene. DNA of the CDR3: TGTGCCAGCAGACGGACAGGGCTGCAAGAGACCCAGTACTTC. It encodes CASRRTGLQETQYF.

The chain is built from TRBV4-1 and TRBJ1-2; TRBD1 might be the D (5 bases). The germline V gene has CDR1 MGHRA and CDR2 YSYEKL. This CDR3 is built from 16 residues. The V and J ends lost 1 base and 8 bases respectively, with 20 bases between them. The CDR3 region has the DNA TGCGCCAGCAGCCAAGGTGCGGGGCCCGATCCTAGGGGCTACACCTTC. Its protein is CASSQGAGPDPRGYTF.

In the case of this clone: The sample has other DNA sequences that encode this CDR3 too. The genes are TRBV6-5 and TRBJ1-6; 11 nucleotides match TRBD1. Unmatched junction bases numbered 2, after V lost 6 bases and J lost 7 bases. Germline lookup yields CDR1 MNHEY and CDR2 SVGAGI. The CDR3 covers 14 residues. The DNA for the CDR3 is TGTGCCAGCAGGCGGACAGGGGGCAATTCACCCCTCCACTTT. Amino acids: CASRRTGGNSPLHF.

The chain uses TRBV7-9 and TRBJ1-2; D gene unclear. The germline CDR1 and CDR2 sequences are SEHNR and FQNEAQ (reference sequence). CDR3 length equals 14 residues. V was trimmed by 1 base and J by 6 bases, leaving 12 bases between them. The CDR3 reads CASSLERPTDGYTF. CDR3 nucleotides: TGTGCCAGCAGCTTAGAGAGGCCCACGGATGGCTACACCTTC.

The chain joins TRBV19 to TRBJ2-1, with 7 nucleotides matching TRBD1. The CDR3 is made up of 15 amino acids. Losses at the gene ends were 8 bases for V and 0 bases for J; bases not matched to a gene: 7. Germline CDR1 is LNHDA and CDR2 is SQIVND (reference sequence). CDR3 bases: TGTGCCAGTGCCCGGGACAGTGTCTCCTACAATGAGCAGTTCTTC. It specifies CASARDSVSYNEQFF. The full variable domain, with the rest looked up from reference TRBV19 and TRBJ2-1, is DGGITQSPKYLFRKEGQNVTLSCEQNLNHDAMYWYRQDPGQGLRLIYYSQIVNDFQKGDIAEGYSVSREKKESFPLTVTSAQKNPTAFYLCASARDSVSYNEQFFGPGTRLTVL.

The chain recombines TRBV5-5 with TRBJ2-3, with 10 bases identical to TRBD2. This CDR3 contains 16 residues. Germline V gene sequence: CDR1 SGHKS, CDR2 YYEKEE (reference sequence). Trimming cost V 0 bases and J 6 bases; bases outside gene matches: 7. The CDR3 spells CASSLGLAGAGDTQYF. The CDR3, as DNA: TGTGCCAGCAGCTTGGGACTAGCGGGTGCAGGTGATACGCAGTATTTT. Using reference TRBV5-5 and TRBJ2-3 for the parts outside the CDR3, the full variable domain is DAGVTQSPTHLIKTRGQQVTLRCSPISGHKSVSWYQQVLGQGPQFIFQYYEKEERGRGNFPDRFSARQFPNYSSELNVNALLLGDSALYLCASSLGLAGAGDTQYFGPGTRLTVL.

This chain links TRBV2 with TRBJ1-1, with 9 bases aligning to TRBD1. V was pared by 7 bases and J by 4 bases, with 16 bases of the junction left unmatched. The germline V gene has CDR1 SNHLY and CDR2 FYNNEI. The CDR3 loop spans 17 amino acids. The CDR3 reads CASTLRQGEGLGTEAFF. As DNA, the CDR3 is TGTGCCAGCACCCTCAGACAGGGGGAAGGTCTCGGCACTGAAGCTTTCTTT.

The chain joins TRBV5-4 to TRBJ2-2; the D gene is possibly TRBD2 (7 bases). CDR1 is SGHNT, CDR2 YYREEE, per germline (reference sequence). The CDR3 is made up of 16 amino acids. Trimming took 0 bases from V and 2 from J, leaving 11 bases between them. This CDR3 reads CASSLDGGPNTGELFF. The CDR3 DNA reads as TGTGCCAGCAGCTTGGACGGGGGGCCAAACACCGGGGAGCTGTTTTTT. The whole variable domain, remainder taken from reference TRBV5-4 and TRBJ2-2, is ETGVTQSPTHLIKTRGQQVTLRCSSQSGHNTVSWYQQALGQGPQFIFQYYREEENGRGNFPPRFSGLQFPNYSSELNVNALELDDSALYLCASSLDGGPNTGELFFGEGSRLTVL.

The CDR3 reads CASIPGGTGEKLFF. The DNA of the CDR3 is TGTGCCAGTATTCCCGGGGGGACGGGAGAAAAACTGTTTTTT. The chain uses TRBV19 and TRBJ1-4; weak D call: TRBD1 (5 bases). Trimming stripped 7 bases from V and 8 bases from J, with 17 bases between. There are 14 residues in the CDR3. Germline CDR1 is LNHDA and CDR2 is SQIVND (reference sequence). The full variable domain, completed using reference TRBV19 and TRBJ1-4, is DGGITQSPKYLFRKEGQNVTLSCEQNLNHDAMYWYRQDPGQGLRLIYYSQIVNDFQKGDIAEGYSVSREKKESFPLTVTSAQKNPTAFYLCASIPGGTGEKLFFGSGTQLSVL.

The chain carries TRBV15 and TRBJ1-5, with a possible D match to TRBD1 (6 bases). Between the trimmed V and J ends, which lost 4 bases and 9 bases, there was a span of 16 bases. This CDR3 is 14 amino acids long. CDR1 is LNHNV and CDR2 is YYDKDF in the germline V gene (reference sequence). This CDR3 reads CATSKQGVRGPQHF. The CDR3 coding sequence is TGTGCCACCAGCAAACAGGGTGTCAGGGGGCCCCAGCATTTT.

The J gene is TRBJ2-1, the V gene TRBV7-9; D may be TRBD2 (6 bases). The CDR3 runs 15 residues. CDR1 SEHNR and CDR2 FQNEAQ come from the germline V gene (reference sequence). Trimming left V 1 base short and J 3 bases short, with 10 bases between. The CDR3 region is CASSLEGLIYNEQFF. CDR3 sequence (DNA): TGTGCCAGCAGCTTAGAGGGACTTATCTACAATGAGCAGTTCTTC.